Below, 11 T cell receptor beta chains from the same sample are listed, as sequenced in a study of Graves' ophthalmopathy and Graves' hyperthyroidism. TCR beta CDR3 amplification used RNA transcripts. The first-round RT-PCR employed HTBI primers together with the Qiagen OneStep RT-PCR kit. A multiplex PCR was then performed as the second round. Using its own MiXCR run on the multiplex PCR reads, TCRdb lists one record per CDR3 protein. This sample has about 340,000 distinct CDR3 sequences, with about 17% found just once. Sequenced input: peripheral blood. These receptors were taken from an adult man with Graves' ophthalmopathy.

This clonotype was counted at least ten times. V and J are TRBV27 and TRBJ2-5; tentatively, D is TRBD2 (6 bases). Germline CDR1 is MNHEY and CDR2 is SMNVEV (reference sequence). CDR3 size: 12 residues. Between the trimmed V and J ends, which lost 5 bases and 7 bases, there was a span of 11 bases. CDR3 DNA sequence: TGTGCCAGCAGTAACACCGGGGGGACCCAGTACTTC. Residues: CASSNTGGTQYF.

This clonotype was seen repeatedly, ten times or more. The chain uses TRBV5-1 and TRBJ1-1, with a weak D call TRBD1 (5 bases). The germline V and J ends were trimmed by 0 bases and 1 base, with 10 bases remaining between them. The CDR3 sequence is 15 residues long. Per germline, CDR1 SGHRS and CDR2 YFSETQ. In DNA form, the CDR3 reads TGCGCCAGCAGCTTGGAACCAACAGGGAACACTGAAGCTTTCTTT. Translating it yields CASSLEPTGNTEAFF.

Of note for this clonotype: One end of the junction is discordant with germline, which a read error may explain. The V gene is TRBV12-3 or TRBV12-4, the J gene TRBJ2-7, with TRBD1 identical over 8 bases. This CDR3 region has 15 residues. Here the CDR3 DNA reads TGTGCCAGCAGCAGGACCCTACAGGGGGTGGCTCAGCAGTGCTTC. Its protein is CASSRTLQGVAQQCF.

This clonotype was seen ten or more times. Just one base apart from a much larger clone, this may be a read error. This rearrangement joins TRBV27 to TRBJ1-2; 9 nucleotides line up with TRBD1. The CDR3 covers 12 residues. The germline gives CDR1 MNHEY, CDR2 SMNVEV (reference sequence). J was trimmed by 4 bases and V by 6 bases; bases with no gene match: 0. The CDR3 bases are TGTGCCAGCAGACAGGGGGCCTATGGCTACACCTTC. Its protein product is CASRQGAYGYTF.

In its sample, this clonotype was seen many times. The chain carries TRBV12-3 or TRBV12-4 and TRBJ1-2, with a tentative D call TRBD1 (5 bases). Trimming took 8 bases from V and 6 from J, leaving 22 bases between them. The CDR3 spans 15 residues. The DNA for the CDR3 is TGTGCCAGCCATGAAACTGCAGGGATGTTTGATGGCTACACCTTC. This codes for CASHETAGMFDGYTF.

This clonotype was observed many times. The rearrangement links TRBV6-1 to TRBJ2-6, with 7 bases identical to TRBD1. Per the germline V gene, CDR1 is MNHNS and CDR2 is SASEGT. The CDR3 is 15 residues long. The V and J ends lost 6 bases and 0 bases, in that order; junction bases with no gene match: 2. The DNA for the CDR3 is TGTGCCAGCAGAGGGACAGACTCTGGGGCCAACGTCCTGACTTTC. Translation: CASRGTDSGANVLTF.

This clonotype was detected ten times or more. This chain connects TRBV9 to TRBJ1-2; D call uncertain. CDR1 is SGDLS, CDR2 YYNGEE, per germline. The CDR3 is 15 residues long. V was trimmed by 0 bases and J by 4 bases, leaving 13 bases between them. The CDR3: CASSVGGRAPYGYTF. CDR3 bases: TGTGCCAGCAGCGTAGGAGGACGGGCACCCTATGGCTACACCTTC.

Ten or more counts support this clonotype. The chain carries TRBV7-2 and TRBJ2-5, with D perhaps matching TRBD2 (7 bases). The CDR3 is made up of 16 amino acids. In germline, CDR1 is SGHTA, CDR2 FQGNSA. V was shortened by 5 bases and J by 5 bases, with 21 bases between the two germline ends. CDR3 in DNA: TGTGCCAGCAGCGCAGTTCGTTCGGGGGGCAGGGAGACCCAGTACTTC. Protein: CASSAVRSGGRETQYF.

The chain is built from TRBV30 and TRBJ2-7, with TRBD1 as a possible D gene (6 bases). Germline CDR1 is GTSNPN and CDR2 is SVGIG (reference sequence). The CDR3 runs 13 residues. The V end lost 3 bases, the J end lost 5 bases, and 14 bases lay between the germline ends. The CDR3 region has the DNA TGTGCCTGGAGAAGAACAGGGTCCCACGAGCAGTACTTC. This gives the protein CAWRRTGSHEQYF.

This clonotype came up many times. Here the CDR3 DNA reads TGTGCCAGCAGTTTTCTTTTCGCCGCGATGAACACTGAAGCTTTCTTT. Protein: CASSFLFAAMNTEAFF. V gene TRBV12-3 or TRBV12-4 combines with J gene TRBJ1-1; D unclear. Trimming left V 3 bases short and J 0 bases short, with 14 bases between. This CDR3 has 16 residues.

This clonotype has just a few counts. Just one base apart from a much larger clone, this may be a read error. This chain links TRBV19 with TRBJ1-5; D may be TRBD1 (6 bases). The length of the CDR3 is 17 residues. Germline-derived CDR1 and CDR2 are LNHDA and SQIVND (reference sequence). V gave up 6 bases and J gave up 5 bases, with 23 bases separating them. The CDR3 DNA reads as TGTGCCAGTAGCCCTGGGGGGCTCGTTGACTACCATCAGCCCCAGCATTTT. Its protein is CASSPGGLVDYHQPQHF.